Listed here are 14 T cell receptor beta chains from one sample, sequenced in a study of identical twins. Each CDR3 protein gets one entry after TCRdb re-called the 5' RACE reads with MiXCR. The table records roughly 480,000 distinct CDR3 sequences, roughly a quarter of them present only once. This sample was shared with a second study, whose subject was T cells expressing NK-cell markers.

The sample consisted of CD4+ T cells sorted from blood. The receptors here all came from a woman aged 18-30 years in good health.

This clonotype has only a few counts. The chain joins TRBV6-5 to TRBJ2-3; 8 nucleotides agree with TRBD1. CDR3 length equals 12 residues. From germline, CDR1 is MNHEY and CDR2 SVGAGI. V was clipped by 10 bases and J by 6 bases; unmatched bases: 6. The CDR3 here is CATRQGMDTQYF. Here the CDR3 DNA reads TGTGCCACCAGACAGGGGATGGATACGCAGTATTTT.

This clonotype has ten or more counts. The genes are TRBV5-1 and TRBJ2-2, with unresolved D. V lost 5 bases and J lost 2, with 10 bases in between. The germline CDR1 and CDR2 sequences are SGHRS and YFSETQ. This CDR3 is built from 14 residues. CDR3 sequence reads: CASRGHPNTGELFF. The DNA for the CDR3 is TGCGCCAGCAGGGGCCATCCCAACACCGGGGAGCTGTTTTTT.

This chain uses TRBV9 with TRBJ2-3, with D possibly matching TRBD1 (6 bases). CDR1 is SGDLS and CDR2 is YYNGEE in the germline V gene. CDR3 length: 15 amino acids. V lost 4 bases and J lost 5, with 17 bases in between. This CDR3 reads CASSLTPEGGDTQYF. CDR3 in DNA: TGTGCCAGCAGCCTTACCCCTGAAGGGGGAGATACGCAGTATTTT.

This clonotype was recorded a few times. The chain uses TRBV7-9 and TRBJ2-7, with 9 nucleotides matching TRBD2. This CDR3 is built from 15 residues. J lost 6 bases, V lost 5 bases, and 11 bases had no gene match. Per germline, CDR1 SEHNR and CDR2 FQNEAQ (reference sequence). The CDR3 region has the DNA TGTGCCAGCAGCCCACAGGGTAGCGGGAGATCCGAGCAGTACTTC. As protein: CASSPQGSGRSEQYF.

Details on this clonotype: The germline gene is not matched at one end of the junction; a read error may be the cause. V usage is TRBV15 and J usage is TRBJ2-7; D is undetermined. Germline V CDR1 and CDR2: LNHNV, YYDKDF (reference sequence). The CDR3 has 13 amino acids. The CDR3 sequence: CATSRPPSYKQYF. CDR3 nucleotide sequence: TGTGCCACCAGCAGGCCACCCTCCTACAAGCAGTACTTC.

The sample holds a few counts of this clonotype. The J gene is TRBJ1-6, the V gene TRBV5-1; perhaps TRBD1 as D (5 bases). The CDR3 is 16 residues long. From germline, CDR1 is SGHRS and CDR2 YFSETQ. V was trimmed by 3 bases and J by 9 bases, leaving 19 bases between them. CDR3 amino acids: CASSSLAGTGGSPLHF. CDR3 coding DNA: TGCGCCAGCAGCTCTTTGGCCGGGACCGGAGGTTCACCCCTCCACTTT.

This rearrangement joins TRBV7-2 to TRBJ2-2; perhaps TRBD2 as D (5 bases). The CDR3 runs to 15 residues. V gave up 5 bases and J gave up 2 bases, with 12 bases separating them. Germline-derived CDR1 and CDR2 are SGHTA and FQGNSA. CDR3 residues: CASSPAVLNTGELFF. CDR3 nucleotide sequence: TGTGCCAGCAGCCCAGCGGTCCTAAACACCGGGGAGCTGTTTTTT. Looking up the rest from reference TRBV7-2 and TRBJ2-2 gives the full variable domain: GAGVSQSPSNKVTEKGKDVELRCDPISGHTALYWYRQSLGQGLEFLIYFQGNSAPDKSGLPSDRFSAERTGGSVSTLTIQRTQQEDSAVYLCASSPAVLNTGELFFGEGSRLTVL.

This chain joins TRBV6-2 or TRBV6-3 and TRBJ2-7; D may be TRBD1 (6 bases). Looked up from germline, CDR1 is MNHEY and CDR2 is SVGEGT. Trimming left V 8 bases short and J 4 bases short, with 12 bases between. This CDR3 spans 12 amino acids. This CDR3 reads CASADRPYEQYF. CDR3 nucleotide sequence: TGTGCCAGCGCAGACAGGCCATACGAGCAGTACTTC.

This clonotype appeared many times. An end of the junction differs from the germline gene, which may be a read error. The chain uses TRBV7-2 and TRBJ2-1; D possibly uses TRBD1 or TRBD2 (5 bases each). CDR1 and CDR2 from the germline V gene are SGHTA and FQGNSA. The CDR3 covers 15 residues. DNA of the CDR3: TGCGCCAGCAGCTTGGGGCTAGCTTCCTACAATGAGCAGTTCTTC. It specifies CASSLGLASYNEQFF.

The chain has TRBV25-1 and TRBJ2-1; D not certain. CDR1 and CDR2 from the germline V gene are MGHDK and SYGVNS. CDR3 length equals 14 residues. V was pared by 6 bases and J by 1 base, with 10 bases between. The CDR3 DNA reads TGTGCCAGCAGAGCCGGCGGTTCCTACAATGAGCAGTTCTTC. Amino acid sequence: CASRAGGSYNEQFF.

The chain recombines TRBV20-1 with TRBJ1-2; a weak D match, TRBD1 (6 bases). The length of the CDR3 is 14 residues. Germline V gives CDR1 DFQATT, CDR2 SNEGSKA (reference sequence). V dropped 1 base and J dropped 4 bases, with 13 bases sitting between them. The CDR3 spells CSARAPTGSYGYTF. CDR3 in DNA: TGCAGTGCTAGAGCACCTACAGGGTCCTATGGCTACACCTTC.

This clonotype was counted only a few times. V gene TRBV20-1 combines with J gene TRBJ2-3; D is unclear. Germline-derived CDR1 and CDR2 are DFQATT and SNEGSKA (reference sequence). Between the trimmed V and J ends, which lost 1 base and 3 bases, there was a span of 8 bases. The CDR3 sequence is 13 residues long. The CDR3 here is CSARVETTDTQYF. For the CDR3, the DNA is TGCAGTGCTAGAGTTGAGACGACAGATACGCAGTATTTT.

The chain uses TRBV6-5 and TRBJ1-4; D perhaps matches TRBD1 (6 bases). Germline V gene lookup returns CDR1 MNHEY and CDR2 SVGAGI. The CDR3 loop spans 17 amino acids. V gave up 4 bases and J gave up 1 base, with 16 bases separating them. The CDR3 is CASSSDRQGLTNEKLFF. The CDR3 DNA reads TGTGCCAGCAGTTCCGACCGCCAGGGGTTAACTAATGAAAAACTGTTTTTT.

V usage is TRBV5-1 and J usage is TRBJ2-1, with D perhaps assigned TRBD1 or TRBD2 (5 bases each). This CDR3 contains 16 residues. V was cut by 0 bases and J by 9 bases, with 19 bases left in between. The V gene's germline CDR1 is SGHRS and CDR2 YFSETQ. The CDR3 nucleotides read TGCGCCAGCAGCTTGGCCCAAACCGACGGGACGGGTGAGCAGTTCTTC. Encoded protein: CASSLAQTDGTGEQFF.